The 17 T cell receptor beta chains listed next were all sequenced from one sample in a study of cytomegalovirus exposure and HLA in healthy donors. Only in-frame clones appear in the TCRdb table, and some are missing; sequencing was by immunoSEQ multiplex PCR. The table has under 200,000 clones, less than 95% seen once; the top ten hold 3%. The sequenced sample consisted of PBMCs. The origin of the receptors is a woman under 30 in good health and CMV-seropositive.

J is TRBJ1-6 and V is TRBV19, with TRBD1 as a possible D gene (6 bases). This CDR3 contains 15 residues. V gave up 4 bases and J gave up 5 bases, with 12 bases separating them. Per the germline V gene, CDR1 is LNHDA and CDR2 is SQIVND (reference sequence). The CDR3 loop reads CASSTDRLDNSPLHF. In DNA, the CDR3 is TGTGCCAGTAGTACCGACAGGCTCGATAATTCACCCCTCCACTTT.

The J gene is TRBJ2-2, the V gene TRBV18; TRBD1 aligns across 7 bases. This CDR3 has 16 amino acids. Germline CDR1 reads KGHSH; CDR2 reads LQKENI. V lost 4 bases and J lost 2; bases outside the gene matches: 7. CDR3 bases: TGTGCCAGCTCACGGACGGGACAGATTAACACCGGGGAGCTGTTTTTT. As protein: CASSRTGQINTGELFF. Full variable domain (remainder filled in from reference TRBV18 and TRBJ2-2): NAGVMQNPRHLVRRRGQEARLRCSPMKGHSHVYWYRQLPEEGLKFMVYLQKENIIDESGMPKERFSAEFPKEGPSILRIQQVVRGDSAAYFCASSRTGQINTGELFFGEGSRLTVL.

V is TRBV5-6 and J is TRBJ1-4, with TRBD1 as a possible D gene (6 bases). V dropped 0 bases and J dropped 8 bases, with 17 bases sitting between them. Germline assignment: CDR1 SGHDT and CDR2 YYEEEE. The CDR3 sequence is 16 residues long. The CDR3 region has the DNA TGTGCCAGCAGCTTGGCCGGGAACAGGGTCGTCGAAAAACTGTTTTTT. It is translated as CASSLAGNRVVEKLFF.

The chain carries TRBV4-3 and TRBJ2-1; 16 bases map to TRBD2. Trimming at V came to 2 bases and at J to 5 bases, leaving 6 bases not matched to a gene. The CDR3 totals 18 residues. Germline lookup yields CDR1 LGHNA and CDR2 YSLEER. CDR3 sequence reads: CASSQRQGLAGGHNEQFF. The CDR3 region has the DNA TGCGCCAGCAGCCAACGCCAGGGACTAGCGGGAGGGCACAATGAGCAGTTCTTC.

The rearrangement uses TRBV7-4 and TRBJ1-2; D is uncertain. Germline V gene sequence: CDR1 SGHVT, CDR2 SQSDAQ. Trimming pared 1 base from V and 1 base from J, leaving 16 bases between. CDR3 size: 17 residues. The CDR3 DNA sequence: TGTGCCAGCAGCTTAGGTTCCAGCGGAAGAATTAACTATGGCTACACCTTC. This sequence encodes CASSLGSSGRINYGYTF.

The rearrangement uses TRBV6-5 and TRBJ1-4; a possible D gene is TRBD1 (5 bases). CDR3 length: 12 residues. The germline V and J ends were trimmed by 5 bases and 8 bases, with 9 bases remaining between them. Germline V gene sequence: CDR1 MNHEY, CDR2 SVGAGI. The CDR3 is CASSTGGEKLFF. CDR3 coding DNA: TGTGCCAGCAGTACAGGAGGGGAAAAACTGTTTTTT.

This clone was detected ten times or more. The V gene is TRBV5-4, the J gene TRBJ1-1, with 10 bases aligning to TRBD1. In germline, CDR1 is SGHNT, CDR2 YYREEE (reference sequence). The V segment lost 4 bases and the J segment 4 bases; nucleotides outside the gene matches: 16. CDR3 length equals 18 residues. This chain's CDR3 is CASSRGAGTGVQGTEAFF. CDR3 nucleotides: TGTGCCAGCAGCCGGGGTGCCGGGACAGGGGTGCAGGGCACTGAAGCTTTCTTT.

The CDR3 DNA reads as TGTGCCAGCTCCCCTCGCCTAGCGGGGGGCGAGACCCAGTACTTC. Amino acid sequence: CASSPRLAGGETQYF. This chain links TRBV18 with TRBJ2-5, with TRBD2 identical over 11 bases. J was trimmed by 5 bases and V by 6 bases; bases with no gene match: 8. CDR1 and CDR2 from the germline V gene are KGHSH and LQKENI. This CDR3 region has 15 residues.

This sequence joins TRBV15 and TRBJ2-7; 8 nucleotides line up with TRBD1. V shed 3 bases and J 0 bases; nucleotides not matched to a gene: 1. The germline CDR1 and CDR2 sequences are LNHNV and YYDKDF (reference sequence). The CDR3 sequence is 14 residues long. This CDR3 is CATSSGTGSYEQYF. In DNA, the CDR3 is TGTGCCACCAGCAGCGGGACAGGCTCCTACGAGCAGTACTTC.

This chain connects TRBV7-8 to TRBJ2-3, with a possible D match to TRBD2 (5 bases). This CDR3 contains 17 residues. CDR1 SGHVS and CDR2 FQNEAQ come from the germline V gene. The V and J ends lost 5 bases and 2 bases respectively, with 20 bases between them. CDR3 coding DNA: TGTGCCAGCAGCCACCCACTGGCGGGTTCCCCCACAGATACGCAGTATTTT. Its protein is CASSHPLAGSPTDTQYF.

V and J are TRBV6-5 and TRBJ1-4; a weak D match, TRBD1 (5 bases). Trimming left V 8 bases short and J 14 bases short, with 15 bases between. Looked up from germline, CDR1 is MNHEY and CDR2 is SVGAGI. This CDR3 region has 11 residues. CDR3 sequence: CASGARGVLFF. In DNA form, the CDR3 reads TGTGCCAGCGGGGCTCGCGGGGTTCTGTTTTTT.

This clone occurred once. V is TRBV7-2 and J is TRBJ2-5; weak D call: TRBD2 (6 bases). Germline CDR1 SGHTA, CDR2 FQGNSA. V was shortened by 6 bases and J by 4 bases, with 18 bases between the two germline ends. CDR3 length: 15 residues. CDR3 nucleotide sequence: TGTGCCAGCAGGATTAGGGGACTGGGAAGAGAGACCCAGTACTTC. Residues: CASRIRGLGRETQYF.

The chain couples TRBV6-1 to TRBJ2-7, with 7 bases lining up with TRBD1. This CDR3 comprises 15 residues. The V gene end was trimmed by 7 bases and the J gene end by 3 bases; junction bases not matched to a gene: 12. Germline CDR1 MNHNS, CDR2 SASEGT. For the CDR3, the DNA is TGTGCCAGCACCCATAGGTCGGGGACAGACTACGAGCAGTACTTC. It specifies CASTHRSGTDYEQYF.

The V gene is TRBV29-1, the J gene TRBJ1-2; 8 bases map to TRBD1. With V trimmed by 6 bases and J by 0 bases, 9 bases remained unmatched. The CDR3 runs to 15 residues. Germline V CDR1 and CDR2: SQVTM, ANQGSEA. For the CDR3, the DNA is TGCAGCGTCAGGGACAGGTATATAGCTAACTATGGCTACACCTTC. Its protein product is CSVRDRYIANYGYTF. Full variable domain (outside the CDR3, taken from reference TRBV29-1 and TRBJ1-2): SAVISQKPSRDICQRGTSLTIQCQVDSQVTMMFWYRQQPGQSLTLIATANQGSEATYESGFVIDKFPISRPNLTFSTLTVSNMSPEDSSIYLCSVRDRYIANYGYTFGSGTRLTVV.

The gene calls are TRBV4-2 and TRBJ2-3; 7 positions match TRBD1. Germline lookup yields CDR1 LGHNA and CDR2 YNFKEQ. With V trimmed by 0 bases and J by 0 bases, 0 bases remained unmatched. CDR3 length: 15 amino acids. CDR3 in amino acids: CASSQEGQSTDTQYF. DNA of the CDR3: TGTGCCAGCAGCCAAGAGGGACAGAGCACAGATACGCAGTATTTT.

This sequence joins TRBV19 and TRBJ1-5, with D perhaps matching TRBD1 (5 bases). Per germline, CDR1 LNHDA and CDR2 SQIVND (reference sequence). The CDR3 runs 15 residues. V lost 8 bases, J lost 4 bases, and 18 bases lay in between. For the CDR3, the DNA is TGTGCCAGTCGCCCCCCACAGGAACCAAATCAGCCCCAGCATTTT. Its protein product is CASRPPQEPNQPQHF.

The chain recombines TRBV25-1 with TRBJ2-5; D might be TRBD1 (6 bases). CDR1 is MGHDK, CDR2 SYGVNS, per germline. Trimming left V 7 bases short and J 4 bases short, with 19 bases between. The CDR3 runs to 15 residues. The DNA of the CDR3 is TGTGCCAGCACCCCCGGGACATCCACCATAGAGACCCAGTACTTC. Amino acid sequence: CASTPGTSTIETQYF.